These 6 T cell receptor beta chains originate from one sample sequenced in a study of early T cells in non-severe SARS-CoV-2 infection. TCRdb passed the 5' RACE reads through MiXCR, listing each CDR3 protein once. Here the sample spans 60,000 or so distinct CDR3 sequences, about an eighth being singletons. The sample comprised whole blood. All receptors derive from an adult who was a healthcare worker with PCR-confirmed SARS-CoV-2 infection or an uninfected control (not recorded which).

The V gene is TRBV10-1, the J gene TRBJ2-4, with D perhaps given as TRBD1 or TRBD2 (7 bases each). The CDR3 is 24 amino acids. V lost 5 bases to trimming and J lost 3 bases, with 41 bases between them. Germline V gene lookup returns CDR1 WNHNN and CDR2 SYGVQD (reference sequence). CDR3 in DNA: TGCGCCAGCAGTACGCTGAAGACAGGGCTAGGGGGAGGGTGGCAGGCCACCTTCAAAAACATTCAGTACTTC. Its translation is CASSTLKTGLGGGWQATFKNIQYF.

This clonotype was observed at least ten times. This chain uses TRBV3-1 with TRBJ1-2; tentatively, D is TRBD1 (6 bases). The CDR3 runs 18 residues. V lost 1 base and J 9 bases, leaving 27 bases between the germline ends. Germline CDR1 and CDR2: LGHDT and YNNKEL (reference sequence). The CDR3 coding sequence is TGTGCCAGCAGCCAAGGGGGGGCCCCCGGGACACGGAGTATGAGCTACACCTTC. Translating it yields CASSQGGAPGTRSMSYTF.

The table lists this clonotype with a few counts. The chain carries TRBV11-2 and TRBJ1-6; possible D gene TRBD1, 5 bases. The V gene lost 1 base and the J gene lost 2 bases, with 6 bases spanning the gap. This CDR3 is 15 amino acids long. Per the germline V gene, CDR1 is SGHAT and CDR2 is FQNNGV. CDR3 residues: CASSLGQTYNSPLHF. CDR3 nucleotide sequence: TGTGCCAGCAGCTTAGGACAGACCTATAATTCACCCCTCCACTTT.

As for this clonotype: With a much larger clone just one base away, this may be a read error. The chain uses TRBV3-1 and TRBJ2-5; D perhaps matches TRBD1 (5 bases). The ends were cut back, 1 base at V and 2 bases at J, with 14 bases in the middle. CDR3 length: 16 amino acids. Germline-derived CDR1 and CDR2 are LGHDT and YNNKEL (reference sequence). The CDR3 is CASSQVRIGAQETQYF. As DNA, the CDR3 is TGTGCCAGCAGCCAAGTTCGTATAGGGGCTCAAGAGACCCAGTACTTC.

This clonotype was counted ten times or more. This chain links TRBV11-2 with TRBJ2-7, with TRBD1 matching over 9 bases. Germline loops: CDR1 SGHAT, CDR2 FQNNGV. The CDR3 has 15 amino acids. The junction had 9 bases not matched to a gene; V was cut back by 5 bases and J by 4 bases. The chain's CDR3 is CASSQPGTGTYEQYF. CDR3 DNA sequence: TGTGCCAGCAGCCAACCCGGGACAGGGACGTACGAGCAGTACTTC.

The rearrangement links TRBV28 to TRBJ1-4; perhaps TRBD1 as D (5 bases). The CDR3 is made up of 16 amino acids. Germline loops: CDR1 MDHEN, CDR2 SYDVKM. V was pared by 5 bases and J by 0 bases, with 13 bases between. The CDR3 is CASSPGDGATNEKLFF. For the CDR3, the DNA is TGTGCCAGCAGTCCCGGGGACGGCGCAACTAATGAAAAACTGTTTTTT.